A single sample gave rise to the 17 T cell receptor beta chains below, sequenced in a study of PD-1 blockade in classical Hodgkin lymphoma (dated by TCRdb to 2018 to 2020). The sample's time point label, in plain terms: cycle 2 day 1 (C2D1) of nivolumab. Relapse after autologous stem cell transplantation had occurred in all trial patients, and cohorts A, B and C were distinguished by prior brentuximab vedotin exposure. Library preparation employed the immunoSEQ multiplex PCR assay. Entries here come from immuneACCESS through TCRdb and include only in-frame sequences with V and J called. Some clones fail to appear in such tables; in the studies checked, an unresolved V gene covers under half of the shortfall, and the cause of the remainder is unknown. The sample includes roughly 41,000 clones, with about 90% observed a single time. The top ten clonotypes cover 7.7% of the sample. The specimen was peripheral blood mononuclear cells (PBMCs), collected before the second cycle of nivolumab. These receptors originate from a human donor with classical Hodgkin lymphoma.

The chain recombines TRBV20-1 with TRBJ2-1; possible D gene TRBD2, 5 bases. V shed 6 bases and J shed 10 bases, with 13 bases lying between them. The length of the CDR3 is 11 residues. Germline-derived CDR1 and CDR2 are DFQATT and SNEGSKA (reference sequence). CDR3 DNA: TGCAGTGCGGAGGTACGGCGCGAGCAGTTCTTC. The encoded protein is CSAEVRREQFF.

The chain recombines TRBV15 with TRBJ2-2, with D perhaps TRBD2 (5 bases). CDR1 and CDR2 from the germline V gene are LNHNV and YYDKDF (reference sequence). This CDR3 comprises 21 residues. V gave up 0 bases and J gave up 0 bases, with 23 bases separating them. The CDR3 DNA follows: TGTGCCACCAGCAGAGATCCGACTATAACAGCGGCTGCCGCGAACACCGGGGAGCTGTTTTTT. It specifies CATSRDPTITAAAANTGELFF. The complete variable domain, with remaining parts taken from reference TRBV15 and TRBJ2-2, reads DAMVIQNPRYQVTQFGKPVTLSCSQTLNHNVMYWYQQKSSQAPKLLFHYYDKDFNNEADTPDNFQSRRPNTSFCFLDIRSPGLGDTAMYLCATSRDPTITAAAANTGELFFGEGSRLTVL.

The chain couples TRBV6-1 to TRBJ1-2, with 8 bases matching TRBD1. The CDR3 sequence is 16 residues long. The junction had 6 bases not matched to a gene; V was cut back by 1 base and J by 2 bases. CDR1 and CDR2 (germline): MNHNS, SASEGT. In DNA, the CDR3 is TGTGCCAGCAGTGAAGGAGGCAGGGGGCTAAACTATGGCTACACCTTC. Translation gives CASSEGGRGLNYGYTF.

CDR3 DNA sequence: TGTGCCAGCAGTGACTCGACGGCGGGAGGGGCAGATACGCAGTATTTT. It translates to CASSDSTAGGADTQYF. The rearrangement links TRBV6-4 to TRBJ2-3, with 9 bases aligning to TRBD2. The CDR3 spans 16 residues. Trimming removed 0 bases from V and 4 bases from J; junction bases left unmatched: 5. Germline CDR1 and CDR2: MRHNA and SNTAGT.

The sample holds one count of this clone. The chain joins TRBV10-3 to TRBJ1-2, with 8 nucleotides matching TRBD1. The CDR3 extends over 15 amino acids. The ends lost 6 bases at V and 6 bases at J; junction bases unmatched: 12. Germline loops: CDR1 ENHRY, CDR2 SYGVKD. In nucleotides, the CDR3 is TGTGCCATCAGCAGGGGGCTTCCCCAATGGGATGGCTACACCTTC. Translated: CAISRGLPQWDGYTF.

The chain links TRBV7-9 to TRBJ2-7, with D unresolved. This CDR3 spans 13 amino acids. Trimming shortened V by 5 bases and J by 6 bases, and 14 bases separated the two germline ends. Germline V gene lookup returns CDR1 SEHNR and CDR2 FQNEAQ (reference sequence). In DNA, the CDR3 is TGTGCCAGCAGCCCGTCTGGAAGTATCGAGCAGTACTTC. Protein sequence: CASSPSGSIEQYF.

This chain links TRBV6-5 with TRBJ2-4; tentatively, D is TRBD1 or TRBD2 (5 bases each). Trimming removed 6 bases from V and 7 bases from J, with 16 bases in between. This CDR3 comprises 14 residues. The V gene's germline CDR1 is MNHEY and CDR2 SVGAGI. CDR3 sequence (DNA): TGTGCCAGCAGCCCAATTGGGACGTTTAACATTCAGTACTTC. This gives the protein CASSPIGTFNIQYF.

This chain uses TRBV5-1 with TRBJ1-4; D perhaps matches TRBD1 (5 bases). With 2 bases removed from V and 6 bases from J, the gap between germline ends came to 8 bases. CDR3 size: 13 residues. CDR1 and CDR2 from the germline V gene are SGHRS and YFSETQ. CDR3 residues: CASSFGTYEKLFF. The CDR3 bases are TGCGCCAGCAGCTTCGGGACCTATGAAAAACTGTTTTTT.

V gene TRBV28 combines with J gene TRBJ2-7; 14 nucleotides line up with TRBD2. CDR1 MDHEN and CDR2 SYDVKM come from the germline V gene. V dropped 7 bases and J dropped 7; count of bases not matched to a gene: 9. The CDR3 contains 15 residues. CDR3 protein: CASNPGTSGSGEQYF. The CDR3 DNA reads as TGTGCCAGCAACCCCGGGACTAGCGGGAGTGGTGAGCAGTACTTC. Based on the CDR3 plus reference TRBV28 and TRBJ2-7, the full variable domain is DVKVTQSSRYLVKRTGEKVFLECVQDMDHENMFWYRQDPGLGLRLIYFSYDVKMKEKGDIPEGYSVSREKKERFSLILESASTNQTSMYLCASNPGTSGSGEQYFGPGTRLTVT.

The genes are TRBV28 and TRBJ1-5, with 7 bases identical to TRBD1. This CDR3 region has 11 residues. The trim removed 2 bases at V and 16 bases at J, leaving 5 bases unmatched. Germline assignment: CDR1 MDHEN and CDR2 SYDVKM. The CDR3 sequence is CASSLRGRVHF. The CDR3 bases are TGTGCCAGCAGTTTAAGGGGGCGGGTACATTTT.

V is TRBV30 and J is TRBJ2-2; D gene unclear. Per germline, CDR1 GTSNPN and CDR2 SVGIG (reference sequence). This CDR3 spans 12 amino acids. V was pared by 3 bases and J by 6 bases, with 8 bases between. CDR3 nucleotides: TGTGCCTGGAGGCCTTGGCCCGGGGAGCTGTTTTTT. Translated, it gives CAWRPWPGELFF.

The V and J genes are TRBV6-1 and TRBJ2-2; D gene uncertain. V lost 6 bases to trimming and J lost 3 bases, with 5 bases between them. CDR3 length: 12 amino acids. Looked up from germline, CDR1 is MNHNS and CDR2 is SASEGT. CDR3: CASSGHTGELFF. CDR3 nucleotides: TGTGCCAGCAGCGGCCACACCGGGGAGCTGTTTTTT.

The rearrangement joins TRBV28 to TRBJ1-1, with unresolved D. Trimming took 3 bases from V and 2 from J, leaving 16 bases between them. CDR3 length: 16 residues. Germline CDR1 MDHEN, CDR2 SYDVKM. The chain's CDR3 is CASSLRDERENTEAFF. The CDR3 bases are TGTGCCAGCAGTTTGAGGGATGAGAGAGAAAACACTGAAGCTTTCTTT.

CDR3 residues: CASSLEGARGITEAFF. The CDR3 region has the DNA TGCGCCAGCAGCTTGGAGGGGGCCAGGGGGATCACTGAAGCTTTCTTT. The chain employs TRBV5-1 and TRBJ1-1; TRBD1 aligns across 7 bases. Germline V gene lookup returns CDR1 SGHRS and CDR2 YFSETQ. This CDR3 has 16 amino acids. The V segment lost 0 bases and the J segment 4 bases; nucleotides outside the gene matches: 9.

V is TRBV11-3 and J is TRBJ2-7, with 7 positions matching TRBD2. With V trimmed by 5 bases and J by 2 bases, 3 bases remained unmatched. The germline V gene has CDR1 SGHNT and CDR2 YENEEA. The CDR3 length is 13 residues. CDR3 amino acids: CASSPGTTYEQYF. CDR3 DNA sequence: TGTGCCAGCAGCCCGGGGACTACCTACGAGCAGTACTTC.

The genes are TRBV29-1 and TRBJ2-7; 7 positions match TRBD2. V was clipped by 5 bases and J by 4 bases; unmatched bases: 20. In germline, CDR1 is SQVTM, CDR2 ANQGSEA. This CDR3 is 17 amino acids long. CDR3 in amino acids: CSVPQAEASGRYYEQYF. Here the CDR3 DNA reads TGCAGCGTTCCTCAAGCGGAGGCTAGCGGACGTTATTACGAGCAGTACTTC.

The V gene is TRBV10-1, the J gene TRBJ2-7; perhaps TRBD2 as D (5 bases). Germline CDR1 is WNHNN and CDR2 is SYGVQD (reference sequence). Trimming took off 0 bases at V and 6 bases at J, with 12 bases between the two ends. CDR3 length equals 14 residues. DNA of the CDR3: TGCGCCAGCAGTGAGTCGGGCCTAGCCACCGAGCAGTACTTC. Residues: CASSESGLATEQYF.